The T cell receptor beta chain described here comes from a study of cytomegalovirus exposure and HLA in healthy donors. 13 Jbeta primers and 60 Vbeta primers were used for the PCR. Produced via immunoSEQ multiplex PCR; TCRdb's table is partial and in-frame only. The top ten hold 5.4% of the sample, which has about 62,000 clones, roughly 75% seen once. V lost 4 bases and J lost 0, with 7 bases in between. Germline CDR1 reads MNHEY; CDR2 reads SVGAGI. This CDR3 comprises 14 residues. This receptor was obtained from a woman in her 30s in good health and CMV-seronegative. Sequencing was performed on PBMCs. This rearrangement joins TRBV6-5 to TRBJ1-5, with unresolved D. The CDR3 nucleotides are TGTGCCAGCAGTTCCGACTATAGCAATCAGCCCCAGCATTTT. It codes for CASSSDYSNQPQHF.